The 24 T cell receptor beta chains below were found in one sample sequenced in a study of blood T cell repertoires in COVID-19. The method was immunoSEQ multiplex PCR; TCRdb's version includes in-frame clones alone and lacks a portion of them. The sample gives 20,000 to 25,000 clones, about 90% of which show up once; approximately 4% is in the top ten. The specimen sequenced was peripheral blood. Receptor source: a human donor in a cohort sampled during active COVID-19.

V gene TRBV6-5 combines with J gene TRBJ1-2, with D hard to call. There are 14 residues in the CDR3. In germline, CDR1 is MNHEY, CDR2 SVGAGI. Trimming removed 3 bases from V and 1 base from J, with 9 bases in between. The DNA for the CDR3 is TGTGCCAGCAGTTATTTATCCCTTAACTATGGCTACACCTTC. Residues: CASSYLSLNYGYTF.

The rearrangement links TRBV6-5 to TRBJ1-5; 9 nucleotides match TRBD1. Trimming took 7 bases from V and 6 from J; bases not matched to a gene: 10. Germline values: CDR1 MNHEY, CDR2 SVGAGI. The CDR3 runs 15 residues. The CDR3 sequence: CASMWDRVVGQPQHF. The CDR3 DNA sequence: TGTGCCAGCATGTGGGACAGGGTAGTTGGTCAGCCCCAGCATTTT.

By share, this clone ranks as large. V usage is TRBV6-2 or TRBV6-3 and J usage is TRBJ2-1, with TRBD2 identical over 10 bases. The germline CDR1 and CDR2 sequences are MNHEY and SVGEGT. This CDR3 contains 16 residues. With V trimmed by 2 bases and J by 9 bases, 10 bases remained unmatched. The CDR3 DNA follows: TGTGCCAGCAGTTACGGGCTAGCGGGAGCATTGGGTGAGCAGTTCTTC. Translating gives CASSYGLAGALGEQFF.

The chain links TRBV7-8 to TRBJ1-1; possibly TRBD1 for D (5 bases). The V end lost 5 bases, the J end lost 1 base, and 14 bases lay between the germline ends. Germline V gene sequence: CDR1 SGHVS, CDR2 FQNEAQ. This CDR3 spans 15 amino acids. CDR3 sequence: CASSIRQWANTEAFF. The CDR3 DNA reads TGTGCCAGCAGCATAAGACAGTGGGCGAACACTGAAGCTTTCTTT.

This clone was recorded only once. J is TRBJ2-1 and V is TRBV7-2; tentatively, D is TRBD2 (6 bases). In germline, CDR1 is SGHTA, CDR2 FQGNSA. Trimming stripped 0 bases from V and 1 base from J, with 13 bases between. This CDR3 has 17 amino acids. In nucleotides, the CDR3 is TGTGCCAGCAGCTTAGCGCTGGTGGGAGGTTCCTACAATGAGCAGTTCTTC. As protein: CASSLALVGGSYNEQFF.

The V gene is TRBV28, the J gene TRBJ1-2, with TRBD1 as a possible D gene (6 bases). Trimming took off 4 bases at V and 8 bases at J, with 20 bases between the two ends. The V gene's germline CDR1 is MDHEN and CDR2 SYDVKM. CDR3 size: 15 residues. The CDR3 sequence is CASSSISGWGHGYTF. The CDR3 nucleotides are TGTGCCAGCAGTTCTATATCCGGTTGGGGGCACGGCTACACCTTC.

The genes are TRBV11-2 and TRBJ2-5; 11 bases fit TRBD2. The germline V gene has CDR1 SGHAT and CDR2 FQNNGV. The CDR3 loop spans 16 amino acids. V gave up 3 bases and J gave up 5 bases; unmatched junction bases: 8. The CDR3 loop reads CASSFRSGGGLETQYF. In DNA form, the CDR3 reads TGTGCCAGCAGCTTCCGTAGCGGGGGGGGCTTGGAGACCCAGTACTTC.

The chain uses TRBV9 and TRBJ1-3; D not certain. Trimming pared 4 bases from V and 5 bases from J, leaving 16 bases between. Germline-derived CDR1 and CDR2 are SGDLS and YYNGEE. This CDR3 spans 15 amino acids. The CDR3 loop is CASSLSGGYRNTIYF. The CDR3 DNA reads as TGTGCCAGCAGCCTCTCGGGCGGGTATCGAAACACCATATATTTT.

The J gene is TRBJ2-1, the V gene TRBV14; possibly TRBD2 for D (6 bases). CDR1 is SGHDN, CDR2 FVKESK, per germline. V was clipped by 1 base and J by 7 bases, with 8 bases between them. This CDR3 is built from 13 residues. In nucleotides, the CDR3 is TGTGCCAGCAGCCAAGTAGCGGTTAATGAGCAGTTCTTC. Encoded protein: CASSQVAVNEQFF.

J is TRBJ2-5 and V is TRBV11-2; TRBD2 agrees at 8 bases. Trimming at V came to 5 bases and at J to 7 bases, leaving 18 bases not matched to a gene. The CDR3 is 17 amino acids. Germline V gene lookup returns CDR1 SGHAT and CDR2 FQNNGV. The CDR3 is CASSALLGTSWGWTQYF. The DNA for the CDR3 is TGTGCCAGCAGCGCCTTACTTGGGACTAGTTGGGGGTGGACCCAGTACTTC.

The V call is TRBV4-1, the J call TRBJ1-4; tentatively, D is TRBD1 (6 bases). This CDR3 has 15 amino acids. Germline CDR1 MGHRA, CDR2 YSYEKL. Trimming took 4 bases from V and 5 from J, leaving 14 bases between them. For the CDR3, the DNA is TGCGCCAGCAGCCGATCTGACAGGAGGAATGAAAAACTGTTTTTT. This sequence encodes CASSRSDRRNEKLFF.

V gene TRBV28 combines with J gene TRBJ2-1; D gene ambiguous. CDR3 length: 12 residues. Trimming took 3 bases from V and 5 from J, leaving 5 bases between them. Germline CDR1 is MDHEN and CDR2 is SYDVKM. The CDR3 is CASSFSDNEQFF. In nucleotides, the CDR3 is TGTGCCAGCAGTTTCTCTGACAATGAGCAGTTCTTC.

J is TRBJ2-1 and V is TRBV14, with TRBD1 as a possible D gene (6 bases). Deletions cut 6 bases from V and 8 bases from J, with 17 bases between. Germline V gene sequence: CDR1 SGHDN, CDR2 FVKESK. The CDR3 totals 14 residues. This chain's CDR3 is CASRLHSGVHEQFF. CDR3 DNA sequence: TGTGCCAGCAGACTACATTCAGGGGTACATGAGCAGTTCTTC.

The gene calls are TRBV27 and TRBJ1-2; 9 bases fit TRBD1. This CDR3 is 16 amino acids long. V shed 0 bases and J 4 bases; nucleotides not matched to a gene: 6. CDR1 MNHEY and CDR2 SMNVEV come from the germline V gene (reference sequence). Here the CDR3 DNA reads TGTGCCAGCAGTTTATCGATCACAGGGGGCTTCTATGGCTACACCTTC. Translating it yields CASSLSITGGFYGYTF.

The chain recombines TRBV3-1 (or the pseudogene TRBV3-2) with TRBJ2-3, with a weak D call TRBD2 (6 bases). CDR3 length equals 14 residues. The ends were cut back, 8 bases at V and 8 bases at J, with 20 bases in the middle. The V gene's germline CDR1 is LGHDT and CDR2 YNNKEL (reference sequence). The CDR3 protein is CASGSAGGRGTQYF. The CDR3 DNA follows: TGTGCCAGCGGGAGCGCAGGAGGGCGGGGTACGCAGTATTTT.

This clone occurred a few times. The chain combines TRBV4-1 with TRBJ2-7; 9 bases are a match to TRBD1. Trimming took 5 bases from V and 1 from J; bases not matched to a gene: 3. Germline V gives CDR1 MGHRA, CDR2 YSYEKL. The CDR3 totals 14 residues. CDR3 sequence: CASSADRGSYEQYF. CDR3 DNA: TGCGCCAGCAGCGCAGACAGGGGGTCCTACGAGCAGTACTTC.

The V call is TRBV3-1 (or the pseudogene TRBV3-2), the J call TRBJ1-6; TRBD1 matches 9 bases. J lost 10 bases, V lost 0 bases, and 7 bases had no gene match. CDR3 length: 16 amino acids. Germline lookup yields CDR1 LGHDT and CDR2 YNNKEL (reference sequence). CDR3 residues: CASSQDWTGEYSPLHF. In DNA form, the CDR3 reads TGTGCCAGCAGCCAAGATTGGACAGGGGAGTACTCACCCCTCCACTTT.

The chain recombines TRBV4-3 with TRBJ2-3; 8 nucleotides line up with TRBD2. V shed 3 bases and J 5 bases; nucleotides not matched to a gene: 7. CDR1 is LGHNA, CDR2 YSLEER, per germline. The CDR3 totals 15 residues. The CDR3 here is CASSQQTGGRDTQYF. Here the CDR3 DNA reads TGCGCCAGCAGCCAGCAAACGGGGGGGCGAGATACGCAGTATTTT.

The gene calls are TRBV5-1 and TRBJ1-1; D remains unclear. CDR1 and CDR2 (germline): SGHRS, YFSETQ. The V and J ends lost 4 bases and 1 base respectively, with 14 bases between them. CDR3 size: 15 residues. The CDR3 reads CASSPLGRSNTEAFF. DNA of the CDR3: TGCGCCAGCAGCCCGTTGGGCAGATCGAACACTGAAGCTTTCTTT.

This clone is labeled medium-sized. The rearrangement links TRBV10-2 to TRBJ1-4; D possibly corresponds to TRBD1 (6 bases). CDR1 and CDR2 (germline): WSHSY, SAAADI. The CDR3 runs 14 residues. V was cut by 4 bases and J by 4 bases, with 10 bases left in between. The CDR3 sequence: CASSGTALNEKLFF. CDR3 DNA: TGCGCCAGCAGTGGGACAGCCCTTAATGAAAAACTGTTTTTT.

This chain connects TRBV2 to TRBJ2-1; TRBD2 aligns across 13 bases. The CDR3 sequence is 15 residues long. Germline CDR1 SNHLY, CDR2 FYNNEI. The V gene end was trimmed by 5 bases and the J gene end by 10 bases; junction bases not matched to a gene: 8. The CDR3 here is CASSSSGLAGAEQFF. CDR3 bases: TGTGCCAGCAGTTCCTCAGGACTAGCGGGAGCGGAGCAGTTCTTC.

V gene TRBV12-5 combines with J gene TRBJ1-1; D call uncertain. Trimming stripped 3 bases from V and 11 bases from J, with 10 bases between. This CDR3 spans 11 amino acids. Looked up from germline, CDR1 is LGHNT and CDR2 is FRNRAP. CDR3 coding DNA: TGTGCTAGTGGTTTTACCGGGGAGGCTTTCTTT. Residues: CASGFTGEAFF.

The chain combines TRBV7-9 with TRBJ1-6; 9 bases are shared with TRBD1. Germline V gene lookup returns CDR1 SEHNR and CDR2 FQNEAQ (reference sequence). The CDR3 is 17 residues long. The V gene end was trimmed by 4 bases and the J gene end by 10 bases; junction bases not matched to a gene: 14. The CDR3, as DNA: TGTGCCAGCAGCTCTACCTCGGGACAGGGAATCGGGTCACCCCTCCACTTT. Encoded protein: CASSSTSGQGIGSPLHF. The full variable domain, its missing parts supplied by reference TRBV7-9 and TRBJ1-6, is DTGVSQNPRHKITKRGQNVTFRCDPISEHNRLYWYRQTLGQGPEFLTYFQNEAQLEKSRLLSDRFSAERPKGSFSTLEIQRTEQGDSAMYLCASSSTSGQGIGSPLHFGNGTRLTVT.

The rearrangement links TRBV4-2 to TRBJ2-3, with TRBD2 matching over 10 bases. Germline values: CDR1 LGHNA, CDR2 YNFKEQ. Trimming took 1 base from V and 2 from J; bases not matched to a gene: 12. The CDR3 length is 19 residues. CDR3 in amino acids: CASSQVAGSGGAVTDTQYF. The DNA of the CDR3 is TGTGCCAGCAGCCAAGTAGCAGGGAGCGGGGGGGCGGTCACAGATACGCAGTATTTT.